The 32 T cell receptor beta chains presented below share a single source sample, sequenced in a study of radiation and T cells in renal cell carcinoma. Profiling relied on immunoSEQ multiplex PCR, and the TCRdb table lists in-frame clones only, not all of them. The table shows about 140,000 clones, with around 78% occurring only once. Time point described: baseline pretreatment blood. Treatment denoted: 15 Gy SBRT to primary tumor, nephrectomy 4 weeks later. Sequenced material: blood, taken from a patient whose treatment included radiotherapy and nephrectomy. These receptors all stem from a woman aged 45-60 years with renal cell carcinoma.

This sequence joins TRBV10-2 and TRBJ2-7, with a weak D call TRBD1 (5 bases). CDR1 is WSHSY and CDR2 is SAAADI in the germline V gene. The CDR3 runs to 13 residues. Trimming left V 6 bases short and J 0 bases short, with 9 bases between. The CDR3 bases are TGCGCCAGCAGGACAGCCAGCTCCTACGAGCAGTACTTC. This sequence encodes CASRTASSYEQYF.

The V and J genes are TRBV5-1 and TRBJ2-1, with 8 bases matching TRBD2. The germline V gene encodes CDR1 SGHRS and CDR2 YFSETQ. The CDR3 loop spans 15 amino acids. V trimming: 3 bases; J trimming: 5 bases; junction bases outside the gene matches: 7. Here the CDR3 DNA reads TGCGCCAGCAGCTCAAGCGGGAGCCTGGACAATGAGCAGTTCTTC. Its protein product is CASSSSGSLDNEQFF.

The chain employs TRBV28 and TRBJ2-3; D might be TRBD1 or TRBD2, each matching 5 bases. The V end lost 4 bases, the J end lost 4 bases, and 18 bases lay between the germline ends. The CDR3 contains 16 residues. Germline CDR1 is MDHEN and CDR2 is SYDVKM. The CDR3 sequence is CASSSAGTKGADTQYF. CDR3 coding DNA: TGTGCCAGCAGTTCCGCCGGGACCAAAGGCGCAGATACGCAGTATTTT.

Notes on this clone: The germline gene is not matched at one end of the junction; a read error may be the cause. The CDR3 DNA sequence: TGCGCCAGCAGTCAATCGTGGGACAGTCTAATCTTC. Translated: CASSQSWDSLIF. The V and J genes are TRBV23-1 and TRBJ2-1; TRBD1 aligns across 7 bases. TRBV23-1 has ORF status, its function being uncertain. CDR3 size: 12 residues.

In DNA form, the CDR3 reads TGTGCCAGCAGCCTCGGACAGGGCAACTATGGCTACACCTTC. Its translation is CASSLGQGNYGYTF. This chain joins TRBV28 and TRBJ1-2; 8 bases fit TRBD1. Germline CDR1 reads MDHEN; CDR2 reads SYDVKM. This CDR3 region has 14 residues. The trim removed 6 bases at V and 2 bases at J, leaving 5 bases unmatched.

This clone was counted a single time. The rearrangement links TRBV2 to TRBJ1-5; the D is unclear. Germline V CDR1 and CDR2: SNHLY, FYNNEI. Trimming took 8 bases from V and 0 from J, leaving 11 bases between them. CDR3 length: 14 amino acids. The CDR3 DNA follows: TGTGCCAGCGCCTACTCTAATAGCAATCAGCCCCAGCATTTT. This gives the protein CASAYSNSNQPQHF.

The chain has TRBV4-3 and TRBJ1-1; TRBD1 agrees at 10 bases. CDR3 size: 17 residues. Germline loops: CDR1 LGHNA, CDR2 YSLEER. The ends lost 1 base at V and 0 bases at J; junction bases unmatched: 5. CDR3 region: CASSQAVGQGLNTEAFF. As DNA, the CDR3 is TGCGCCAGCAGCCAAGCGGTGGGACAGGGGTTGAACACTGAAGCTTTCTTT.

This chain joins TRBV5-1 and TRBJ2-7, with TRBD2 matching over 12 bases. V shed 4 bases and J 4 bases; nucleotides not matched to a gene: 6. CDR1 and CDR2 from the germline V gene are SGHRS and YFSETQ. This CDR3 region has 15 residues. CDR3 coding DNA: TGCGCCAGCAGCACACTGACTAGCGGGAGTTACGAGCAGTACTTC. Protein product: CASSTLTSGSYEQYF.

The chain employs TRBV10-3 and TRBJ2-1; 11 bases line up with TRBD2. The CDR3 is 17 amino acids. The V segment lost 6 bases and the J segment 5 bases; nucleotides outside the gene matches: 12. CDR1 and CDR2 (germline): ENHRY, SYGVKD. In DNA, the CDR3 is TGTGCCATCAGGGGAACCACCGGGACTAGCGGTAACAATGAGCAGTTCTTC. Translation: CAIRGTTGTSGNNEQFF.

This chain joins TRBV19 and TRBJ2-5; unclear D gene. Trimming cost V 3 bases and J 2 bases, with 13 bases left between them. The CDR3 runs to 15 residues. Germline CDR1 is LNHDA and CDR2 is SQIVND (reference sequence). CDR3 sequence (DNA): TGTGCCAGTAGTATGGTCACCCTGGGGCAAGAGACCCAGTACTTC. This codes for CASSMVTLGQETQYF.

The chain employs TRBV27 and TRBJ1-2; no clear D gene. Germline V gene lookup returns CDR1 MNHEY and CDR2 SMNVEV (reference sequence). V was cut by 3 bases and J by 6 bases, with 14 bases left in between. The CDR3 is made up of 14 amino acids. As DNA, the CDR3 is TGTGCCAGCAGTTTTTCCGGCGCTTTGGATGGCTACACCTTC. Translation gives CASSFSGALDGYTF.

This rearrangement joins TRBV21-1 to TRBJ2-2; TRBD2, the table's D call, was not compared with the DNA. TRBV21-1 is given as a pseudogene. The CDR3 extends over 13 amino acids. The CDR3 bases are TGTGCCAGCAGCAAACGGGGGTCCGGGGAGCTGTTTTTT. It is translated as CASSKRGSGELFF.

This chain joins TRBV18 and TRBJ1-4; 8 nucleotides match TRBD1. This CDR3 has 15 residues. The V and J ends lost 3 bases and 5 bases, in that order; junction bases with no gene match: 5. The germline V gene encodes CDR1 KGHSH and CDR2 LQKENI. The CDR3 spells CASSPPQGANEKLFF. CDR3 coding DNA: TGTGCCAGCTCACCTCCGCAGGGGGCGAATGAAAAACTGTTTTTT. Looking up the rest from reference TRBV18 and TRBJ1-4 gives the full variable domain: NAGVMQNPRHLVRRRGQEARLRCSPMKGHSHVYWYRQLPEEGLKFMVYLQKENIIDESGMPKERFSAEFPKEGPSILRIQQVVRGDSAAYFCASSPPQGANEKLFFGSGTQLSVL.

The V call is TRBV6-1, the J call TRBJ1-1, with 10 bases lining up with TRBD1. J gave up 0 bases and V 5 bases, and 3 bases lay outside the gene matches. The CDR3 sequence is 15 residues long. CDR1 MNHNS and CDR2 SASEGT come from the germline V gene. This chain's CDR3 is CASSRTGGMNTEAFF. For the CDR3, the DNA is TGTGCCAGCAGTAGGACAGGGGGGATGAACACTGAAGCTTTCTTT.

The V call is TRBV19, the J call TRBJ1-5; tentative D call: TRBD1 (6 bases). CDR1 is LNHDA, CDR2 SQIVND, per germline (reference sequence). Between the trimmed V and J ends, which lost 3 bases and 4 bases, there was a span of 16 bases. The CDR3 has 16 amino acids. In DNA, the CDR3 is TGTGCCAGTAGTATTGAGGGGGGACGAAGGAATCAGCCCCAGCATTTT. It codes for CASSIEGGRRNQPQHF.

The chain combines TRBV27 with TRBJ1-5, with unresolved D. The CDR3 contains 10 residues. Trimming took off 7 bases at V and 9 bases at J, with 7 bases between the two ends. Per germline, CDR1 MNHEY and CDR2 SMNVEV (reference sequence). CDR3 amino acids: CASTLWPQHF. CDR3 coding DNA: TGTGCCAGCACCCTCTGGCCCCAGCATTTT.

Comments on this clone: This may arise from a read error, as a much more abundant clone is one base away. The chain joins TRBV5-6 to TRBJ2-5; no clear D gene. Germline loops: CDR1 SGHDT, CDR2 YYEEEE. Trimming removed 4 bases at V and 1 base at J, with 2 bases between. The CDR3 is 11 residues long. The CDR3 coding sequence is TGTGCCAGCAGCACCCAAGAGACCCAGTACTTC. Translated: CASSTQETQYF.

The CDR3 DNA is TGTGCCAGCAGCTTAGGAGGGAGGGACGAGCAGTACTTC. This translates into CASSLGGRDEQYF. The V and J genes are TRBV7-2 and TRBJ2-7, with 7 bases identical to TRBD2. This CDR3 has 13 amino acids. Per germline, CDR1 SGHTA and CDR2 FQGNSA. J lost 5 bases, V lost 1 base, and 2 bases had no gene match.

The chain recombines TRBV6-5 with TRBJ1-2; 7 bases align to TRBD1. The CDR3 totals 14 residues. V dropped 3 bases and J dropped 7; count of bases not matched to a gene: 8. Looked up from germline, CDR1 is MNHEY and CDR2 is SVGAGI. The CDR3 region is CASSYPDRVGGYTF. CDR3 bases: TGTGCCAGCAGTTATCCAGACAGGGTCGGTGGCTACACCTTC.

The CDR3 is CAISGVAPGGLTF. CDR3 sequence (DNA): TGTGCCATCAGTGGAGTTGCACCAGGGGGCCTGACCTTC. The V call is TRBV10-3, the J call TRBJ1-2; 8 bases map to TRBD1. V lost 4 bases to trimming and J lost 14 bases; unmatched junction nucleotides: 12. This CDR3 is 13 amino acids long. Germline lookup yields CDR1 ENHRY and CDR2 SYGVKD.

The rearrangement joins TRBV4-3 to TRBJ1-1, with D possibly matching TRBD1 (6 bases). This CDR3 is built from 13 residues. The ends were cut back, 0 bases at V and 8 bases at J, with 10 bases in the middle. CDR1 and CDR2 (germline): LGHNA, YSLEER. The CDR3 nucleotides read TGCGCCAGCAGCCAAGATTGGGGGGCAGAAGCTTTCTTT. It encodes CASSQDWGAEAFF.

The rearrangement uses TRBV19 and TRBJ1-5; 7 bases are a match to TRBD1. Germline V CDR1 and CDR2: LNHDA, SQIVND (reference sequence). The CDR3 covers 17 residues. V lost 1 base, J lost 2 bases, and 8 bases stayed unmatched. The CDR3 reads CASSIGQGSGGNQPQHF. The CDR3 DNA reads TGTGCCAGTAGTATAGGACAGGGATCGGGAGGCAATCAGCCCCAGCATTTT.

The DNA for the CDR3 is TGTGCCATCAGTGAGGGGGGGACTAGCACAGATACGCAGTATTTT. This encodes CAISEGGTSTDTQYF. The V gene is TRBV10-3, the J gene TRBJ2-3; tentatively, D is TRBD2 (6 bases). V lost 2 bases and J lost 0, with 9 bases in between. The CDR3 consists of 15 residues. Germline lookup yields CDR1 ENHRY and CDR2 SYGVKD.

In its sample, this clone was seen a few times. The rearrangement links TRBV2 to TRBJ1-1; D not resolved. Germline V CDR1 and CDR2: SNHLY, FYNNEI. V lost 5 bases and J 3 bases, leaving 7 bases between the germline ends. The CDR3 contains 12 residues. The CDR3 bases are TGTGCCAGCAGTTGGTTCGACACTGAAGCTTTCTTT. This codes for CASSWFDTEAFF.

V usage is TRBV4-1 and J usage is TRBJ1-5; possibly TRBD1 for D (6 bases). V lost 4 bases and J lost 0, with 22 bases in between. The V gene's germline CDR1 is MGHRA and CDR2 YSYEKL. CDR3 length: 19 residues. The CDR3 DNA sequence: TGCGCCAGCAGCCCGGGTGATGAGGGGGTCGGAAATAGCAATCAGCCCCAGCATTTT. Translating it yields CASSPGDEGVGNSNQPQHF.

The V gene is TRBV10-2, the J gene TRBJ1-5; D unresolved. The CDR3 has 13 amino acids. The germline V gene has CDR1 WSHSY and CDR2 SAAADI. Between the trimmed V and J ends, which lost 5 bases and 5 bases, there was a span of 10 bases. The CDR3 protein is CASSPDPYQPQHF. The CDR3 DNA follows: TGCGCCAGCAGTCCTGACCCTTATCAGCCCCAGCATTTT.

The CDR3 here is CAWRRGGYEQYF. The CDR3 DNA sequence: TGTGCCTGGAGGAGGGGGGGCTACGAGCAGTACTTC. V is TRBV30 and J is TRBJ2-7; D possibly corresponds to TRBD2 (7 bases). The CDR3 contains 12 residues. V shed 3 bases and J shed 3 bases, with 9 bases lying between them. Germline-derived CDR1 and CDR2 are GTSNPN and SVGIG (reference sequence).

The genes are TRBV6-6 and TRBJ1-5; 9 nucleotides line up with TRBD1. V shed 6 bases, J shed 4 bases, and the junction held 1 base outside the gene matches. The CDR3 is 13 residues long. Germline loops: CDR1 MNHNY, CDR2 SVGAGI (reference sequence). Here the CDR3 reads CASRGQGNQPQHF. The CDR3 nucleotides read TGTGCCAGCAGAGGACAGGGGAATCAGCCCCAGCATTTT.

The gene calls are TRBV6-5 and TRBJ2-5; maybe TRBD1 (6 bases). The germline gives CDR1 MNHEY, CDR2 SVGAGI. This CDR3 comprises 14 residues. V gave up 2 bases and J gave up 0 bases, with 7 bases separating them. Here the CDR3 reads CASSYGTNQETQYF. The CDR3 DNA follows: TGTGCCAGCAGTTACGGGACAAACCAAGAGACCCAGTACTTC.

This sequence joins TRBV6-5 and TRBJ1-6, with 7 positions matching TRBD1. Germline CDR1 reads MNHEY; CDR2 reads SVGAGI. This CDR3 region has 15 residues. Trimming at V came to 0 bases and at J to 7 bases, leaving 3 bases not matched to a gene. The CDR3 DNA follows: TGTGCCAGCAGTTACTCGGGACAGCAAAATTCACCCCTCCACTTT. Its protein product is CASSYSGQQNSPLHF.

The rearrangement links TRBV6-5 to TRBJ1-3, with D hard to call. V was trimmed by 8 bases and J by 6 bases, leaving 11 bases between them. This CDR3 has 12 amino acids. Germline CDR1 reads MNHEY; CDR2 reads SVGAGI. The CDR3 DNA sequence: TGTGCCAGCGGGCGGCCTCAAAACACCATATATTTT. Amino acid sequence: CASGRPQNTIYF.

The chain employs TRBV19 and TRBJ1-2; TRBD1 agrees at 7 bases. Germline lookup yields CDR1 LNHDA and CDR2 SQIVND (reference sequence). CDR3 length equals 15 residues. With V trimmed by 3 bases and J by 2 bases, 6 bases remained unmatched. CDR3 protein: CASSIFGTENYGYTF. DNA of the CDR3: TGTGCCAGTAGTATCTTCGGGACAGAGAACTATGGCTACACCTTC.